The TCR beta chain described here comes from a study of blood T cell repertoires in COVID-19. In germline, CDR1 is SGHTA, CDR2 FQGNSA. The CDR3 is 14 residues long. Trimming shortened V by 4 bases and J by 11 bases, and 20 bases separated the two germline ends. This clone was observed once. Profiled with immunoSEQ multiplex PCR; TCRdb holds only in-frame clones, not every one. The data contain under 250,000 clones, around 82% of them singletons. Sample: peripheral blood. This sequence joins TRBV7-2 and TRBJ1-1; weak D call: TRBD1 (6 bases). The origin of this receptor is a woman aged 55-70 years with acute or convalescent COVID-19. This chain's CDR3 is CASSSRQEALEAFF. The DNA of the CDR3 is TGTGCCAGCAGCTCTAGACAGGAGGCTCTTGAGGCTTTCTTT. Full variable domain (missing parts from reference TRBV7-2 and TRBJ1-1): GAGVSQSPSNKVTEKGKDVELRCDPISGHTALYWYRQSLGQGLEFLIYFQGNSAPDKSGLPSDRFSAERTGGSVSTLTIQRTQQEDSAVYLCASSSRQEALEAFFGQGTRLTVV.